These 24 T cell receptor beta chains were all obtained from the same sample, sequenced in a study of cytotoxic CD8 clonotypes in ibrutinib-treated CLL. Using immunoSEQ multiplex PCR, the repertoire was profiled, and TCRdb retains in-frame clones only, with some absent. The table records 150,000 or so clones, 77% of them present only once. The sequences come from PBMCs, collected after 12 months of ibrutinib treatment. All receptors come from a human donor with chronic lymphocytic leukemia.

The V gene is TRBV19, the J gene TRBJ1-6; a weak D match, TRBD1 (6 bases). The CDR3 contains 14 residues. Trimming cost V 5 bases and J 4 bases, with 9 bases left between them. Germline lookup yields CDR1 LNHDA and CDR2 SQIVND (reference sequence). The CDR3 sequence is CASSEGVYNSPLHF. In nucleotides, the CDR3 is TGTGCCAGTAGTGAGGGGGTTTATAATTCACCCCTCCACTTT.

The CDR3 reads CASSHTDRVMNTEAFF. CDR3 nucleotide sequence: TGTGCCAGCTCCCACACCGACAGGGTAATGAACACTGAAGCTTTCTTT. The chain links TRBV18 to TRBJ1-1; 7 nucleotides agree with TRBD1. Germline CDR1 KGHSH, CDR2 LQKENI. The V segment lost 6 bases and the J segment 0 bases; nucleotides outside the gene matches: 10. This CDR3 has 16 amino acids.

The chain has TRBV7-3 and TRBJ2-7, with 11 bases lining up with TRBD2. J was trimmed by 7 bases and V by 6 bases; bases with no gene match: 8. The CDR3 loop spans 14 amino acids. Germline V CDR1 and CDR2: SGHTA, FQGTGA. CDR3 bases: TGTGCCAGCAGTACTAGCGGGAGCCAGGGAGAGCAGTACTTC. Its translation is CASSTSGSQGEQYF.

J is TRBJ2-7 and V is TRBV6-5, with no clear D. The CDR3 has 11 residues. V was shortened by 4 bases and J by 4 bases, with 5 bases between the two germline ends. Germline loops: CDR1 MNHEY, CDR2 SVGAGI. The DNA for the CDR3 is TGTGCCAGCAGTTCCCGGTACGAGCAGTACTTC. Residues: CASSSRYEQYF.

The chain has TRBV27 and TRBJ2-3; 8 bases line up with TRBD2. J gave up 6 bases and V 5 bases, and 13 bases lay outside the gene matches. The CDR3 spans 16 residues. Germline V gene data show CDR1 as MNHEY and CDR2 as SMNVEV (reference sequence). DNA for the CDR3: TGTGCCAGCAGTCGCCAGGGCGGGGGGCGCGGGGATACGCAGTATTTT. Its translation: CASSRQGGGRGDTQYF.

V and J are TRBV5-5 and TRBJ1-5, with 12 bases lining up with TRBD1. The CDR3 contains 16 residues. From germline, CDR1 is SGHKS and CDR2 YYEKEE (reference sequence). The trim removed 1 base at V and 7 bases at J, leaving 6 bases unmatched. CDR3 sequence (DNA): TGTGCCAGCAGCTTGTCGGGACAGGGGGCAGGGCAGCCCCAGCATTTT. Amino acids: CASSLSGQGAGQPQHF.

This clone was seen a handful of times. This rearrangement joins TRBV19 to TRBJ1-5; the D gene is possibly TRBD1 (5 bases). V was pared by 0 bases and J by 7 bases, with 19 bases between. Germline CDR1 LNHDA, CDR2 SQIVND (reference sequence). The length of the CDR3 is 17 residues. The CDR3 spells CASSIDFLSGRRQPQHF. DNA for the CDR3: TGTGCCAGTAGTATAGATTTTTTATCGGGGCGTCGGCAGCCCCAGCATTTT. Complete variable domain (other parts from reference TRBV19 and TRBJ1-5): DGGITQSPKYLFRKEGQNVTLSCEQNLNHDAMYWYRQDPGQGLRLIYYSQIVNDFQKGDIAEGYSVSREKKESFPLTVTSAQKNPTAFYLCASSIDFLSGRRQPQHFGDGTRLSIL.

On this clone: At one end, the junction sequence differs from germline, possibly due to a read error. The rearrangement links TRBV7-9 to TRBJ1-1; no clear D gene. The germline gives CDR1 SEHNR, CDR2 FQNEAQ (reference sequence). The length of the CDR3 is 11 residues. The CDR3 loop is CASSLAPLAHF. The DNA of the CDR3 is TGTGCCAGCAGCTTAGCCCCCCTAGCCCACTTT. The full variable domain, completed using reference TRBV7-9 and TRBJ1-1, is DTGVSQNPRHKITKRGQNVTFRCDPISEHNRLYWYRQTLGQGPEFLTYFQNEAQLEKSRLLSDRFSAERPKGSFSTLEIQRTEQGDSAMYLCASSLAPLAHFGQGTRLTVV.

The chain links TRBV19 to TRBJ2-5; 7 nucleotides agree with TRBD1. The germline gives CDR1 LNHDA, CDR2 SQIVND (reference sequence). J lost 7 bases, V lost 4 bases, and 12 bases had no gene match. This CDR3 is 15 amino acids long. CDR3 DNA: TGTGCCAGTAGTAGGCTGGGACAGCAGTCCGGGACCCAGTACTTC. Protein: CASSRLGQQSGTQYF.

This chain joins TRBV5-6 and TRBJ1-1; D call uncertain. There are 14 residues in the CDR3. Germline-derived CDR1 and CDR2 are SGHDT and YYEEEE. V gave up 0 bases and J gave up 2 bases, with 8 bases separating them. CDR3 sequence (DNA): TGTGCCAGCAGCTTGGTAGGGTATAACACTGAAGCTTTCTTT. Its protein product is CASSLVGYNTEAFF.

The chain uses TRBV2 and TRBJ1-6; 9 positions agree with TRBD1. CDR3 length: 17 amino acids. V trimming: 7 bases; J trimming: 0 bases; junction bases outside the gene matches: 7. Germline CDR1 reads SNHLY; CDR2 reads FYNNEI. CDR3 sequence reads: CASKDRGRSSYNSPLHF. In DNA, the CDR3 is TGTGCCAGCAAGGACAGGGGTCGGAGCTCCTATAATTCACCCCTCCACTTT.

This chain connects TRBV28 to TRBJ2-7, with 8 bases matching TRBD1. V dropped 6 bases and J dropped 4; count of bases not matched to a gene: 8. This CDR3 has 14 residues. Germline CDR1 MDHEN, CDR2 SYDVKM. The CDR3 region is CASRGQDTYYEQYF. The CDR3 DNA follows: TGTGCCAGCAGGGGACAGGACACGTATTACGAGCAGTACTTC.

The chain links TRBV4-1 to TRBJ2-1; the D gene is possibly TRBD2 (6 bases). Trimming took off 3 bases at V and 4 bases at J, with 19 bases between the two ends. The germline V gene has CDR1 MGHRA and CDR2 YSYEKL. The CDR3 is made up of 17 amino acids. CDR3 protein: CASSHRAAGGAYNEQFF. CDR3 nucleotide sequence: TGCGCCAGCAGCCACAGGGCCGCCGGAGGGGCTTACAATGAGCAGTTCTTC.

This clone has only one observation. The chain is built from TRBV19 and TRBJ1-1; D not certain. The CDR3 is made up of 13 amino acids. Per germline, CDR1 LNHDA and CDR2 SQIVND (reference sequence). Trimming removed 5 bases from V and 2 bases from J, with 9 bases in between. CDR3 in DNA: TGTGCCAGTAGTCCCCAGGTAAACACTGAAGCTTTCTTT. Translating gives CASSPQVNTEAFF. Using reference TRBV19 and TRBJ1-1 for the parts outside the CDR3, the full variable domain is DGGITQSPKYLFRKEGQNVTLSCEQNLNHDAMYWYRQDPGQGLRLIYYSQIVNDFQKGDIAEGYSVSREKKESFPLTVTSAQKNPTAFYLCASSPQVNTEAFFGQGTRLTVV.

The chain employs TRBV28 and TRBJ2-7; possibly TRBD1 for D (8 bases). Germline CDR1 reads MDHEN; CDR2 reads SYDVKM. Trimming removed 7 bases from V and 3 bases from J, with 19 bases in between. The CDR3 has 15 residues. The CDR3 DNA is TGTGCCAGCACCCGGGGGGCAGGGGGCTACTACGAGCAGTACTTC. This gives the protein CASTRGAGGYYEQYF.

V and J are TRBV6-1 and TRBJ2-7; possibly TRBD1 or TRBD2 for D (5 bases each). The CDR3 totals 14 residues. Germline lookup yields CDR1 MNHNS and CDR2 SASEGT. V dropped 6 bases and J dropped 10 bases, with 22 bases sitting between them. The CDR3 region has the DNA TGTGCCAGCAGGGCTATAGGGACCGAAGGGAGCCAGTACTTC. Amino acids: CASRAIGTEGSQYF.

This CDR3 is CASKRVVDQPQHF. CDR3 DNA: TGTGCCAGCAAACGGGTTGTGGATCAGCCCCAGCATTTT. J is TRBJ1-5 and V is TRBV2, with unresolved D. Germline V gene sequence: CDR1 SNHLY, CDR2 FYNNEI. The V end lost 7 bases, the J end lost 5 bases, and 12 bases lay between the germline ends. This CDR3 has 13 residues.

In its sample, this clone was seen once. This chain uses TRBV18 with TRBJ2-7, with D perhaps matching TRBD1 (6 bases). This CDR3 region has 13 residues. Trimming removed 4 bases from V and 3 bases from J, with 10 bases in between. Germline CDR1 KGHSH, CDR2 LQKENI. CDR3 sequence (DNA): TGTGCCAGCTCACTTCAGGGGAGCTACGAGCAGTACTTC. This encodes CASSLQGSYEQYF.

The chain uses TRBV28 and TRBJ2-4; the D gene could be TRBD1 or TRBD2 (5 bases each). The CDR3 is 15 residues long. Trimming took off 6 bases at V and 0 bases at J, with 12 bases between the two ends. Germline CDR1 reads MDHEN; CDR2 reads SYDVKM. The CDR3 region is CASSRDGLAKNIQYF. The DNA for the CDR3 is TGTGCCAGCAGCCGGGACGGTCTAGCCAAAAACATTCAGTACTTC.

The J gene is TRBJ2-7, the V gene TRBV12-1; TRBD2 is the table's D call, not checked against the DNA. TRBV12-1 is shown as a pseudogene. The CDR3 spans 15 residues. CDR3 amino acids: CASTSPGSKSYEQYF. CDR3 nucleotides: TGTGCCAGCACCTCGCCGGGTTCAAAATCCTACGAGCAGTACTTC.

This clone has only a few counts. V and J are TRBV28 and TRBJ2-7, with D perhaps given as TRBD1 or TRBD2 (5 bases each). V shed 4 bases and J shed 7 bases, with 14 bases lying between them. Germline-derived CDR1 and CDR2 are MDHEN and SYDVKM. This CDR3 has 13 residues. CDR3 DNA sequence: TGTGCCAGCAGTTCCGGGGCTACGTTGGAGCAGTACTTC. Translating it yields CASSSGATLEQYF.

The chain links TRBV14 to TRBJ2-1; 7 bases match TRBD1. The CDR3 is 18 residues long. Germline values: CDR1 SGHDN, CDR2 FVKESK. J lost 2 bases, V lost 0 bases, and 10 bases had no gene match. The CDR3 nucleotides read TGTGCCAGCAGCCAAGATGAGCCGGGGCAGGGGGCCTACAATGAGCAGTTCTTC. Its translation is CASSQDEPGQGAYNEQFF.

CDR3 DNA sequence: TGTGCCAGCAGTGAAAATGGGTCCGGGGAGCTGTTTTTT. Amino acid sequence: CASSENGSGELFF. The rearrangement joins TRBV2 to TRBJ2-2, with D unclear. This CDR3 contains 13 residues. CDR1 is SNHLY, CDR2 FYNNEI, per germline. Trimming cost V 2 bases and J 6 bases, with 7 bases left between them.

This clone was recorded a few times. The chain employs TRBV12-5 and TRBJ1-2, with D perhaps TRBD1 (6 bases). Trimming took off 2 bases at V and 8 bases at J, with 12 bases between the two ends. This CDR3 is 13 amino acids long. CDR1 is LGHNT and CDR2 is FRNRAP in the germline V gene. The CDR3 DNA follows: TGTGCTAGTGGTTTGCTACAGGGAGAAGGCTACACCTTC. Residues: CASGLLQGEGYTF.